Described below is a single T cell receptor (beta chain) sequence and its context. Its antigen remains unknown. J lost 3 bases, V lost 6 bases, and 12 bases had no gene match. CDR1 SQVTM and CDR2 ANQGSEA come from the germline V gene. This CDR3 region has 15 residues. Molecular barcoding with unique molecular identifiers was used for the TCRbeta library. One entry per CDR3 protein, called by TCRdb with MiXCR from the PCR reads. The sample lists around 700,000 distinct CDR3 sequences; about an eighth were seen once. This record belongs to a study of T-cell reconstitution after alpha-beta-depleted transplantation in children. Notes on the study in general: The study traced high day-60 TCRbeta diversity in some patients to surviving recipient T cells and thymic progenitors. Hyperexpanded clones declined; after one year, newly produced T cells mostly supplied diversity. About two months after transplant, alpha-beta T cells reportedly came from several hundred expanded graft clones.

The receptor comes from a girl aged 2 to 10 with congenital amegakaryocytic thrombocytopenia, due to receive a stem cell transplant. The chain joins TRBV29-1 to TRBJ2-7; 9 positions agree with TRBD1. The starting material was PBMCs, obtained before TCRalphabeta/CD19-depleted stem cell transplant. In nucleotides, the CDR3 is TGCAGCGTCCGTGACCCTGTGACAGGGGGCTACGAGCAGTACTTC. Translating it yields CSVRDPVTGGYEQYF.